The 4 T cell receptor beta chains below were found in one sample sequenced in a study of blood T cell repertoires in COVID-19. Clones were sequenced by immunoSEQ multiplex PCR, and TCRdb holds only the in-frame ones, with some missing. The sample shows 150,000 to 200,000 clones, more than 75% of them seen only once. The source material was peripheral blood. Receptors originate from a man aged 18 to 35 with active or convalescent COVID-19.

This chain links TRBV4-1 with TRBJ1-5, with D unresolved. The V gene lost 1 base and the J gene lost 9 bases, with 13 bases spanning the gap. Germline V gene data show CDR1 as MGHRA and CDR2 as YSYEKL. This CDR3 region has 14 residues. The DNA of the CDR3 is TGCGCCAGCAGCCAAGCATCGGGTTTTGGGCCCCAGCATTTT. Amino acid sequence: CASSQASGFGPQHF.

The rearrangement links TRBV7-6 to TRBJ1-4, with TRBD1 as a possible D gene (6 bases). This CDR3 is 17 amino acids long. The germline gives CDR1 SGHVS, CDR2 FNYEAQ. Trimming took off 5 bases at V and 4 bases at J, with 20 bases between the two ends. The CDR3 DNA is TGTGCCAGCAGCCCAGAGGCCACAACAGGGATTAATGAAAAACTGTTTTTT. It codes for CASSPEATTGINEKLFF.

The J gene is TRBJ2-7, the V gene TRBV9; a possible D gene is TRBD1 (6 bases). In germline, CDR1 is SGDLS, CDR2 YYNGEE. With 0 bases removed from V and 3 bases from J, the gap between germline ends came to 10 bases. This CDR3 region has 14 residues. CDR3: CASSVGDTNYEQYV. In DNA form, the CDR3 reads TGTGCCAGCAGCGTAGGGGACACCAACTACGAGCAGTACGTC.

The chain employs TRBV13 and TRBJ1-2, with D perhaps matching TRBD1 (6 bases). Germline lookup yields CDR1 PRHDT and CDR2 FYEKMQ (reference sequence). Trimming took 0 bases from V and 8 from J, leaving 22 bases between them. The length of the CDR3 is 17 residues. CDR3 DNA sequence: TGTGCCAGCAGCTTAGGGGCCGGGGACACCATAATGAACGGCTACACCTTC. Protein product: CASSLGAGDTIMNGYTF.